This T cell receptor beta chain was identified during a study of T cell repertoires in aging, cancer and after chemotherapy. Across the study: Six age groups, ranging from 30 or younger to 70 or older, included the donors. General observations from the study: Compared with age-matched healthy donors, untreated hematological or solid cancer patients showed higher blood TCR clonality. Rebound thymic output was suggested by rising median generation probability during chemotherapy in each cancer cohort.

Multiplex touch-down PCR with TRB-A/B primers amplified rearranged V-D-J TRB sequences. TCRdb re-analysed the multiplex PCR reads in MiXCR, keeping a single row per CDR3 protein. The table lists 8,500 to 9,500 distinct CDR3 sequences, more than 20% of them singletons. The CDR3 extends over 14 amino acids. Trimming cost V 0 bases and J 3 bases, with 6 bases left between them. By share of the sample, this clonotype is medium-sized (0.01 to 0.1%). Its antigen remains unknown. TCR beta rearrangements were amplified from peripheral blood genomic DNA. This clonotype originated in a human donor with a blood cancer. The donor label of this sample is uncertain. Sequencing was carried out using blood. V is TRBV12-3 or TRBV12-4 and J is TRBJ2-1; no firm D call. CDR3 region: CASSLAHYYNEQFF. CDR3 bases: TGTGCCAGCAGTTTAGCGCACTACTACAATGAGCAGTTCTTC.